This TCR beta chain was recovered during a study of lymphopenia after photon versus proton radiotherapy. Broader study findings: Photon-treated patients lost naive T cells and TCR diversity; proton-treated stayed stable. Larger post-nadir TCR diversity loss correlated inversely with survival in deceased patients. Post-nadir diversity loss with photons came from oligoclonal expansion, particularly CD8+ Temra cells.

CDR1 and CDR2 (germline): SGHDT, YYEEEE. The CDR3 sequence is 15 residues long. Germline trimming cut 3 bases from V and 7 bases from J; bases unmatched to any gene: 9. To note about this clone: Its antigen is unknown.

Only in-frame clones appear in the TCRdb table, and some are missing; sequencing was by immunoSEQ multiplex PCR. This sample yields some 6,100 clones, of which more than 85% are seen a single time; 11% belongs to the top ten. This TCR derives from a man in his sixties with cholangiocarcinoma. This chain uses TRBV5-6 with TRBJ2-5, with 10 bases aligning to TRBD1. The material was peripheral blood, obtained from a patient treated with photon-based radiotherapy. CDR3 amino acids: CASSSPRDRGPTQYF. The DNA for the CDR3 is TGTGCCAGCAGCTCCCCCCGGGACAGGGGACCGACCCAGTACTTC. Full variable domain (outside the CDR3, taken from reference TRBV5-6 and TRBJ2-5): DAGVTQSPTHLIKTRGQQVTLRCSPKSGHDTVSWYQQALGQGPQFIFQYYEEEERQRGNFPDRFSGHQFPNYSSELNVNALLLGDSALYLCASSSPRDRGPTQYFGPGTRLLVL.